This T cell receptor beta chain originates from a study of CD8 T cells in ankylosing spondylitis. General observations from the study: Reportedly, matched ankylosing spondylitis synovial fluid was significantly enriched for disease-linked clones. For ankylosing spondylitis blood, a TCR beta motif of eight or nine highly homologous variants appeared characteristic. Before this, some motif variants had been reported in reactive arthritis synovial fluid and blood.

Quantitative molecular-barcoded 5'-RACE generated the TCR beta libraries. TCRdb reprocessed the 5' RACE reads with MiXCR, giving one entry per CDR3 protein. The table records roughly 700,000 distinct CDR3 sequences, around 20% of them present only once. A remark on this clonotype: Antigen unknown.

Trimming cost V 1 base and J 5 bases, with 15 bases left between them. The CDR3 spans 14 residues. The germline V gene encodes CDR1 DFQATT and CDR2 SNEGSKA (reference sequence). Sequencing used blood, either unsorted or a sorted T cell fraction (not recorded which). The sequence was obtained from a male donor with ankylosing spondylitis. This chain connects TRBV20-1 to TRBJ2-7; D is perhaps TRBD2 (6 bases). The CDR3 sequence is CSARASGRGNEQYF. The CDR3 DNA reads as TGCAGTGCTAGAGCCTCAGGGCGCGGGAACGAGCAGTACTTC.